What follows are 21 T cell receptor beta chains derived from one specimen sequenced in a study of shared clonotypes between healthy human individuals. Clones were read by immunoSEQ multiplex PCR, and TCRdb kept only the in-frame ones, dropping some. The sample holds 190,000 or so clones, 65% to 70% seen once. The sequenced sample consisted of memory CD4+ T cells sorted from blood. Noted subset: CD45RA-negative fraction. Receptors originate from a man under 40 in good health.

This clone was counted between two and nine times. V and J are TRBV2 and TRBJ1-4; TRBD1 is a possible D gene (6 bases). The germline V gene has CDR1 SNHLY and CDR2 FYNNEI. CDR3 length: 13 amino acids. Trimming cost V 7 bases and J 8 bases, with 14 bases left between them. CDR3: CASNRGPREKLFF. The DNA of the CDR3 is TGTGCCAGCAATCGGGGGCCAAGAGAAAAACTGTTTTTT.

This clone was counted once. The chain uses TRBV11-2 and TRBJ1-1; D is unresolved. The CDR3 sequence is 14 residues long. V dropped 3 bases and J dropped 3 bases, with 11 bases sitting between them. The germline CDR1 and CDR2 sequences are SGHAT and FQNNGV. The CDR3 DNA reads TGTGCCAGCAGCTTTCGGCCTATCGACACTGAAGCTTTCTTT. Residues: CASSFRPIDTEAFF.

The chain has TRBV6-5 and TRBJ2-7; D gene ambiguous. Per germline, CDR1 MNHEY and CDR2 SVGAGI. V lost 4 bases and J lost 4, with 8 bases in between. The CDR3 is made up of 12 amino acids. The CDR3 sequence: CASSSPTYEQYF. The CDR3 DNA reads TGTGCCAGCAGTTCCCCCACTTACGAGCAGTACTTC.

This clone occurred many times. The DNA for the CDR3 is TGTGCCAGCAGTTTGACACTCGACGACTACAATGAGCAGTTCTTC. Protein: CASSLTLDDYNEQFF. The chain is built from TRBV28 and TRBJ2-1; D remains unclear. CDR3 length: 15 amino acids. Trimming took off 3 bases at V and 3 bases at J, with 12 bases between the two ends. The germline V gene has CDR1 MDHEN and CDR2 SYDVKM.

V usage is TRBV5-1 and J usage is TRBJ1-2; D is perhaps TRBD1 (5 bases). The V end lost 0 bases, the J end lost 8 bases, and 17 bases lay between the germline ends. Germline loops: CDR1 SGHRS, CDR2 YFSETQ. The CDR3 contains 15 residues. CDR3 in DNA: TGCGCCAGCAGCTTGGGGGGCGAGGGTGGAAGCGGCTACACCTTC. Its translation is CASSLGGEGGSGYTF.

J is TRBJ2-7 and V is TRBV7-2, with no clear D. Germline lookup yields CDR1 SGHTA and CDR2 FQGNSA. Trimming pared 3 bases from V and 6 bases from J, leaving 9 bases between. The CDR3 consists of 12 residues. The CDR3 loop is CASSFRVGEQYF. The CDR3 bases are TGTGCCAGCAGCTTCCGAGTTGGCGAGCAGTACTTC.

The chain is built from TRBV6-5 and TRBJ2-1; possible D gene TRBD1, 5 bases. The CDR3 contains 14 residues. V was cut by 2 bases and J by 5 bases, with 10 bases left in between. CDR1 is MNHEY and CDR2 is SVGAGI in the germline V gene. In nucleotides, the CDR3 is TGTGCCAGCAGTTACCAGGGAAGGGACAATGAGCAGTTCTTC. It codes for CASSYQGRDNEQFF.

This chain uses TRBV11-2 with TRBJ1-2, with TRBD1 matching over 7 bases. The CDR3 is 14 residues long. V lost 5 bases, J lost 4 bases, and 7 bases stayed unmatched. Germline CDR1 is SGHAT and CDR2 is FQNNGV. The CDR3 bases are TGTGCCAGCAGCGCCCGGGACAGAAGCTATGGCTACACCTTC. Its protein product is CASSARDRSYGYTF.

This chain links TRBV15 with TRBJ2-3, with D hard to call. The germline V gene has CDR1 LNHNV and CDR2 YYDKDF (reference sequence). V was cut by 7 bases and J by 1 base, with 6 bases left in between. This CDR3 spans 12 amino acids. The CDR3 DNA sequence: TGTGCCACCACCACCGGCACAGATACGCAGTATTTT. Its protein product is CATTTGTDTQYF.

V and J are TRBV7-7 and TRBJ2-2, with 7 bases identical to TRBD2. Germline lookup yields CDR1 SSHAT and CDR2 FNYEAQ (reference sequence). This CDR3 is built from 13 residues. Trimming took 6 bases from V and 7 from J; bases not matched to a gene: 5. Here the CDR3 reads CASSRRTSGELFF. The CDR3, as DNA: TGTGCCAGCAGTCGTAGGACTAGCGGGGAGCTGTTTTTT.

J is TRBJ2-7 and V is TRBV27; maybe TRBD1 (5 bases). CDR1 and CDR2 (germline): MNHEY, SMNVEV (reference sequence). Trimming left V 3 bases short and J 0 bases short, with 9 bases between. The CDR3 loop spans 14 amino acids. The CDR3 DNA reads as TGTGCCAGCAGTTTGGCCAGGGACTCCTACGAGCAGTACTTC. Translating gives CASSLARDSYEQYF.

This chain connects TRBV6-5 to TRBJ1-2, with D unclear. CDR1 is MNHEY, CDR2 SVGAGI, per germline. This CDR3 region has 13 residues. V lost 2 bases, J lost 5 bases, and 9 bases lay in between. The CDR3 spells CASSYPGFYGYTF. The CDR3 coding sequence is TGTGCCAGCAGTTACCCCGGCTTTTATGGCTACACCTTC.

This sequence joins TRBV2 and TRBJ1-2; a possible D gene is TRBD1 (5 bases). Trimming removed 6 bases at V and 8 bases at J, with 19 bases between. This CDR3 has 14 amino acids. Per germline, CDR1 SNHLY and CDR2 FYNNEI. CDR3: CASSTGTLMAGYTF. CDR3 DNA sequence: TGTGCCAGCAGCACCGGGACCCTAATGGCGGGCTACACCTTC.

The chain employs TRBV7-9 and TRBJ1-1; D is possibly TRBD1 (5 bases). V lost 11 bases and J lost 0, with 10 bases in between. From germline, CDR1 is SEHNR and CDR2 FQNEAQ (reference sequence). CDR3 length: 12 amino acids. The CDR3 reads CAGSGVNTEAFF. The DNA of the CDR3 is TGTGCCGGCTCGGGGGTGAACACTGAAGCTTTCTTT.

V gene TRBV10-1 combines with J gene TRBJ1-5, with D tentatively TRBD1 (5 bases). The ends were cut back, 2 bases at V and 6 bases at J, with 11 bases in the middle. The V gene's germline CDR1 is WNHNN and CDR2 SYGVQD (reference sequence). CDR3 length equals 14 residues. CDR3 bases: TGCGCCAGCAGTGAGGGGGGAGAAGGTCAGCCCCAGCATTTT. Its translation is CASSEGGEGQPQHF.

V is TRBV7-9 and J is TRBJ1-1; perhaps TRBD1 as D (6 bases). CDR1 and CDR2 (germline): SEHNR, FQNEAQ (reference sequence). This CDR3 spans 13 amino acids. The V gene lost 4 bases and the J gene lost 4 bases, with 10 bases spanning the gap. The CDR3 coding sequence is TGTGCCAGCAGCTACAGGGTTTCCACTGAAGCTTTCTTT. It specifies CASSYRVSTEAFF. Full variable domain (missing parts from reference TRBV7-9 and TRBJ1-1): DTGVSQNPRHKITKRGQNVTFRCDPISEHNRLYWYRQTLGQGPEFLTYFQNEAQLEKSRLLSDRFSAERPKGSFSTLEIQRTEQGDSAMYLCASSYRVSTEAFFGQGTRLTVV.

CDR3 protein: CSPEAEITEAFF. The DNA of the CDR3 is TGCAGCCCGGAGGCAGAGATCACTGAAGCTTTCTTT. V gene TRBV29-1 combines with J gene TRBJ1-1, with D hard to call. V was clipped by 8 bases and J by 4 bases, with 14 bases between them. There are 12 residues in the CDR3. Germline-derived CDR1 and CDR2 are SQVTM and ANQGSEA.

The chain joins TRBV11-2 to TRBJ2-1; tentative D call: TRBD2 (6 bases). The CDR3 sequence is 15 residues long. Germline V CDR1 and CDR2: SGHAT, FQNNGV. V lost 4 bases, J lost 11 bases, and 21 bases lay in between. CDR3 region: CASSSTRDSRYQQFF. For the CDR3, the DNA is TGTGCCAGCAGCTCCACACGGGACTCAAGATATCAGCAGTTCTTC.

V is TRBV11-2 and J is TRBJ2-3, with 8 bases that match TRBD1. CDR1 is SGHAT and CDR2 is FQNNGV in the germline V gene. With 0 bases clipped from V and 4 bases from J, the junction kept 3 bases outside the gene matches. This CDR3 has 15 residues. CDR3 sequence: CASSLEGQGPDTQYF. CDR3 coding DNA: TGTGCCAGCAGCTTAGAAGGACAGGGACCAGATACGCAGTATTTT.

This clone was recorded a few times. This chain links TRBV14 with TRBJ1-1; no clear D gene. Deletions cut 2 bases from V and 3 bases from J, with 10 bases between. Per the germline V gene, CDR1 is SGHDN and CDR2 is FVKESK. The CDR3 is made up of 14 amino acids. Here the CDR3 reads CASSQQVGYTEAFF. CDR3 in DNA: TGTGCCAGCAGCCAACAGGTCGGGTACACTGAAGCTTTCTTT.

This clone was detected only a few times. This chain uses TRBV29-1 with TRBJ2-2; D unclear. The CDR3 covers 12 residues. The germline gives CDR1 SQVTM, CDR2 ANQGSEA. V lost 6 bases, J lost 2 bases, and 7 bases lay in between. The CDR3 region is CSVKTNTGELFF. The CDR3 DNA reads as TGCAGCGTAAAGACCAACACCGGGGAGCTGTTTTTT.